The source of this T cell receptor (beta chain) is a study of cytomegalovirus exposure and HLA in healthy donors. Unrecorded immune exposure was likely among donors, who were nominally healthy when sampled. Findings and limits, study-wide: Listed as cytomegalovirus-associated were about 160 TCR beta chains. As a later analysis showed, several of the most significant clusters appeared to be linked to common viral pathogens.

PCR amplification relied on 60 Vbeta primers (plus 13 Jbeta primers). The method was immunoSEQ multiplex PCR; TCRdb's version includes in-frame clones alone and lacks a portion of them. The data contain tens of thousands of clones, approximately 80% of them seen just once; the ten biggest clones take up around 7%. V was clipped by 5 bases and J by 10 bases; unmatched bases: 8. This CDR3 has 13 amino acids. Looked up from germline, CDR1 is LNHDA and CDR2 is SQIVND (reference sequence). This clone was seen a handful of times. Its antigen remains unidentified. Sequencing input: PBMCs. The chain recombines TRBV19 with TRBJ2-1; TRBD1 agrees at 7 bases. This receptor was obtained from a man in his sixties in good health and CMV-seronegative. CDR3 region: CASSPLGTVEQFF. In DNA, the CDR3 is TGTGCCAGTAGTCCTCTTGGGACAGTCGAGCAGTTCTTC.